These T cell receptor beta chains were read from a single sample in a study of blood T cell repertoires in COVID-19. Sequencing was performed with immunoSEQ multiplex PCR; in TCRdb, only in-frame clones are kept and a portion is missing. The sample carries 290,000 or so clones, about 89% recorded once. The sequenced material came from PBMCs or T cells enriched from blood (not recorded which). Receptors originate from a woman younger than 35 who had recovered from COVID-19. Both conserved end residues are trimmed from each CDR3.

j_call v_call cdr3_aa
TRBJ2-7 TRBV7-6 ASSGGTASYEQY
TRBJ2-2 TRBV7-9 ASSSPISGGNTGELF
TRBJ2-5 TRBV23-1 ASSQSTETDTFQETQY
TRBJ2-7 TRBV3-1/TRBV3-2 ASSQGKNYEQY
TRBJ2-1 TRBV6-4 ASSRTSGGVSPTEQF
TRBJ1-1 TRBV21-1 ASSIKRLQGDKEAF
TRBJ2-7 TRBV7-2 ASSSLAGGPYYEQY
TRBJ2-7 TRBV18 ASSPPPGRDSLTYEQY
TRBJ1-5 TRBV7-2 ASSTGVQPQH
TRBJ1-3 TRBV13 ASSFWDRGSGNTIY
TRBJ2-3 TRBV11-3 ASSFRQGGTDTQY
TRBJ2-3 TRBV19 ASSHITTSGASTDTQY
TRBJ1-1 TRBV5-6 ASSLLHGGDRANTEAF
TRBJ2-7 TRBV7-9 ASSLGTGARDEQY
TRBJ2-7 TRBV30 AWSPRFSGEAEQY
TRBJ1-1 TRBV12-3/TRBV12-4 ASSTGRNTEAF
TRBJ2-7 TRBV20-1 SAGQSYEQY
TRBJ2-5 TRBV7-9 ASRLGPRGETQY
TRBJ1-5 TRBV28 ASSSGTGGNQPQH
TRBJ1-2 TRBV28 ASSNQGARFYGYT
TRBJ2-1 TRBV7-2 ASSLSSGTSGGNEQF
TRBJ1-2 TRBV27 ASSLDRDYGYT
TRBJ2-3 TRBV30 AWSGTSGSTDTQY
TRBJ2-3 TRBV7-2 ASSFTGGRADTQY
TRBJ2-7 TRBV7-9 ASSDTGISYEQY
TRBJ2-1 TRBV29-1 SVVSYEQF
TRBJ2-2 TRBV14 ASSHFTGATGELF
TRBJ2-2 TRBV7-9 ASSPYRGRGTGELF
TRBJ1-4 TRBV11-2 ASSLVWTEENEKLF
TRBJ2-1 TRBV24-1 ATSDGLAGEKSYNEQF
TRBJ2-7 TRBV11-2 ASSSPGQPYEQY
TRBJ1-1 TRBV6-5 ASQSGNTEAF
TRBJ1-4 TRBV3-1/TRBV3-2 ASSQDTLGIQGLATNEKLF
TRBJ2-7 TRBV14 ASSQDLGLAGSSYEQY